The 26 T cell receptor beta chains below all came from one sample that was sequenced in a study of T cells after yellow fever vaccination. MiXCR, applied by TCRdb to the 5' RACE reads, yields one record per CDR3 protein. The data show fewer than 350,000 distinct CDR3 sequences, more than 3% seen once. The sequenced sample was PBMCs, obtained on the day of the yellow fever booster vaccination. The receptors come from a man younger than 30 who received the YFV17D yellow fever vaccine.

This clonotype occurred many times. The chain is built from TRBV6-2 or TRBV6-3 and TRBJ2-1, with D tentatively TRBD2 (5 bases). The length of the CDR3 is 16 residues. The germline V gene encodes CDR1 MNHEY and CDR2 SVGEGT. V was pared by 6 bases and J by 5 bases, with 20 bases between. This chain's CDR3 is CASSLALVSYNNEQFF. The CDR3 DNA sequence: TGTGCCAGCAGCCTAGCCTTAGTCAGCTATAACAATGAGCAGTTCTTC.

The chain recombines TRBV19 with TRBJ2-5, with TRBD2 matching over 7 bases. The length of the CDR3 is 13 residues. CDR1 LNHDA and CDR2 SQIVND come from the germline V gene (reference sequence). The junction had 6 bases not matched to a gene; V was cut back by 6 bases and J by 5 bases. The CDR3 is CASRLAGVETQYF. CDR3 nucleotide sequence: TGTGCCAGTAGATTGGCGGGGGTTGAGACCCAGTACTTC. The full variable domain, in which reference TRBV19 and TRBJ2-5 provide the parts outside the CDR3, is DGGITQSPKYLFRKEGQNVTLSCEQNLNHDAMYWYRQDPGQGLRLIYYSQIVNDFQKGDIAEGYSVSREKKESFPLTVTSAQKNPTAFYLCASRLAGVETQYFGPGTRLLVL.

This clonotype has ten or more counts. The rearrangement joins TRBV14 to TRBJ1-3; weak D call: TRBD1 (6 bases). The CDR3 totals 16 residues. Looked up from germline, CDR1 is SGHDN and CDR2 is FVKESK. Trimming cost V 2 bases and J 0 bases, with 11 bases left between them. CDR3 DNA sequence: TGTGCCAGCAGCCAACTGGGGGACAACTCTGGAAACACCATATATTTT. Translating it yields CASSQLGDNSGNTIYF.

This clonotype was seen at least ten times. The J gene is TRBJ2-4, the V gene TRBV2; TRBD2 agrees at 8 bases. The CDR3 runs to 14 residues. Germline V CDR1 and CDR2: SNHLY, FYNNEI. The V segment lost 8 bases and the J segment 6 bases; nucleotides outside the gene matches: 9. CDR3 bases: TGTGCCAGCGGACACGGGGGGGCGCGAAACATTCAGTACTTC. Translated: CASGHGGARNIQYF.

This clonotype has only a few counts. The rearrangement joins TRBV7-2 to TRBJ2-1; weak D call: TRBD1 (6 bases). The length of the CDR3 is 14 residues. Germline V lookup: CDR1 SGHTA, CDR2 FQGNSA. V gave up 5 bases and J gave up 5 bases, with 13 bases separating them. In nucleotides, the CDR3 is TGTGCCAGCAGCCAGGACAGACTCAACAATGAGCAGTTCTTC. It is translated as CASSQDRLNNEQFF.

This clonotype was seen more than once but under ten times. V and J are TRBV5-1 and TRBJ1-1; the D gene is possibly TRBD1 (6 bases). Trimming stripped 1 base from V and 0 bases from J, with 10 bases between. The CDR3 covers 15 residues. Germline assignment: CDR1 SGHRS and CDR2 YFSETQ. The CDR3 DNA sequence: TGCGCCAGCAGCTTGACAGGGCTCATGAACACTGAAGCTTTCTTT. Translation: CASSLTGLMNTEAFF.

This clonotype has a handful of counts. This rearrangement joins TRBV20-1 to TRBJ1-6, with TRBD1 as a possible D gene (5 bases). Germline CDR1 DFQATT, CDR2 SNEGSKA (reference sequence). Between the trimmed V and J ends, which lost 5 bases and 10 bases, there was a span of 15 bases. The CDR3 contains 13 residues. CDR3 amino acids: CSAEHSRDSPLHF. Here the CDR3 DNA reads TGCAGTGCTGAACACTCCAGGGACTCACCCCTCCACTTT.

This clonotype was observed many times. This chain uses TRBV7-2 with TRBJ2-7; D remains ambiguous. The CDR3 length is 13 residues. CDR1 is SGHTA and CDR2 is FQGNSA in the germline V gene. Trimming stripped 1 base from V and 4 bases from J, with 8 bases between. The CDR3 is CASSLVDGYEQYV. The CDR3 DNA reads as TGTGCCAGCAGCTTAGTAGACGGGTACGAGCAGTACGTC.

This clonotype was picked up a small number of times. As DNA, the CDR3 is TGTGCCAGTAGTATGCCGGGCTGGGGAAATCAGCCCCAGCATTTT. Its translation: CASSMPGWGNQPQHF. The gene calls are TRBV19 and TRBJ1-5; the D is unclear. Germline V gene lookup returns CDR1 LNHDA and CDR2 SQIVND (reference sequence). The length of the CDR3 is 15 residues. V was clipped by 3 bases and J by 4 bases, with 13 bases between them.

This clonotype was seen repeatedly, ten times or more. This chain links TRBV7-2 with TRBJ1-1, with 7 bases matching TRBD1. Germline values: CDR1 SGHTA, CDR2 FQGNSA. V shed 1 base, J shed 5 bases, and the junction held 7 bases outside the gene matches. The CDR3 consists of 15 residues. The CDR3 coding sequence is TGTGCCAGCAGCTTAGAACAGGGGTTTGGGACTGAAGCTTTCTTT. Its translation: CASSLEQGFGTEAFF.

This clonotype was observed a handful of times. The J gene is TRBJ1-5, the V gene TRBV15, with 9 positions matching TRBD1. V shed 1 base, J shed 4 bases, and the junction held 5 bases outside the gene matches. CDR3 length: 16 amino acids. Looked up from germline, CDR1 is LNHNV and CDR2 is YYDKDF (reference sequence). The chain's CDR3 is CATSRGGTGFNQPQHF. CDR3 bases: TGTGCCACCAGCAGAGGAGGGACAGGGTTTAATCAGCCCCAGCATTTT.

This clonotype was picked up many times. The V gene is TRBV5-1, the J gene TRBJ1-6; D unclear. CDR1 and CDR2 (germline): SGHRS, YFSETQ. Between the trimmed V and J ends, which lost 0 bases and 1 base, there was a span of 2 bases. The CDR3 runs 14 residues. CDR3 in amino acids: CASSLVSYNSPLHF. The CDR3 nucleotides read TGCGCCAGCAGCTTGGTATCCTATAATTCACCCCTCCACTTT.

This clonotype was counted many times. V usage is TRBV6-5 and J usage is TRBJ1-6; TRBD1 is a possible D gene (5 bases). Between the trimmed V and J ends, which lost 2 bases and 13 bases, there was a span of 12 bases. This CDR3 has 13 amino acids. CDR1 MNHEY and CDR2 SVGAGI come from the germline V gene. For the CDR3, the DNA is TGTGCCAGCAGTTACCCGAGTCGGGGGCCCCTCCACTTT. Amino acids: CASSYPSRGPLHF.

J is TRBJ2-1 and V is TRBV10-1, with TRBD2 matching over 9 bases. The CDR3 contains 17 residues. The germline V gene has CDR1 WNHNN and CDR2 SYGVQD (reference sequence). After removal of 0 bases from V and 7 bases from J, the junction contained 10 bases not matched to a gene. The CDR3 nucleotides read TGCGCCAGCAGTGAGTCGTCTGGCGGGGGGGCTTGGAATGAGCAGTTCTTC. It specifies CASSESSGGGAWNEQFF.

There are many counts of this clonotype. The chain couples TRBV18 to TRBJ1-2; D unresolved. This CDR3 has 13 amino acids. V lost 3 bases, J lost 1 base, and 6 bases lay in between. The germline gives CDR1 KGHSH, CDR2 LQKENI. In DNA, the CDR3 is TGTGCCAGCTCACCCGGGGATAACTATGGCTACACCTTC. Its translation: CASSPGDNYGYTF.

Note on this clonotype: Being one base from a much bigger clone, this may be a read error. The V call is TRBV5-1, the J call TRBJ1-2; maybe TRBD1 (6 bases). CDR1 and CDR2 from the germline V gene are SGHRS and YFSETQ. The CDR3 is 14 amino acids. The CDR3 is CASGLSFTGSGYTF. CDR3 in DNA: TGCGCCAGCGGCTTGAGCTTTACAGGGTCTGGCTACACCTTC.

V is TRBV12-3 or TRBV12-4 and J is TRBJ2-5; the D gene could be TRBD1 or TRBD2 (5 bases each). The V gene lost 5 bases and the J gene lost 9 bases, with 13 bases spanning the gap. The CDR3 is made up of 12 amino acids. Written as DNA, the CDR3 is TGTGCCAGCAGTGCCCCCATGGGGGCCCAGTACTTC. Translation: CASSAPMGAQYF.

A few counts support this clonotype. The rearrangement links TRBV4-1 to TRBJ2-1; 9 bases map to TRBD1. The CDR3 length is 15 residues. J was trimmed by 8 bases and V by 4 bases; bases with no gene match: 9. The germline CDR1 and CDR2 sequences are MGHRA and YSYEKL. Here the CDR3 DNA reads TGCGCCAGCAGCCCCCGGGACAGGGTCCTCGATGAGCAGTTCTTC. Amino acid sequence: CASSPRDRVLDEQFF.

This clonotype was found a few times. The J gene is TRBJ1-6, the V gene TRBV13; 7 positions match TRBD1. The J segment lost 11 bases and the V segment lost 3 bases, leaving 4 bases of the junction unmatched. The CDR3 consists of 13 residues. From germline, CDR1 is PRHDT and CDR2 FYEKMQ (reference sequence). The CDR3 DNA reads as TGTGCCAGCAGCTTGGGGACAGCCGCACCCCTCCACTTT. Protein product: CASSLGTAAPLHF.

This clonotype was detected many times. The genes are TRBV5-1 and TRBJ2-3; 9 bases are shared with TRBD1. In germline, CDR1 is SGHRS, CDR2 YFSETQ. After removal of 9 bases from V and 5 bases from J, the junction contained 16 bases not matched to a gene. This CDR3 spans 16 amino acids. CDR3 region: CATRGPRTGVGDTQYF. The DNA for the CDR3 is TGCGCCACAAGAGGACCTAGGACAGGGGTTGGAGATACGCAGTATTTT.

There are a few counts of this clonotype. CDR3 in amino acids: CAWSISGQQPQHF. The CDR3 bases are TGTGCCTGGTCGATAAGCGGCCAGCAGCCCCAGCATTTT. V gene TRBV30 combines with J gene TRBJ1-5; no firm D call. This CDR3 has 13 amino acids. Germline V gives CDR1 GTSNPN, CDR2 SVGIG (reference sequence). V lost 5 bases and J 7 bases, leaving 15 bases between the germline ends.

The rearrangement uses TRBV3-1 and TRBJ1-2; 7 bases align to TRBD1. From germline, CDR1 is LGHDT and CDR2 YNNKEL (reference sequence). With 0 bases clipped from V and 2 bases from J, the junction kept 15 bases outside the gene matches. The CDR3 has 19 residues. CDR3 in amino acids: CASSQDSYMNLGQNYGYTF. DNA for the CDR3: TGTGCCAGCAGCCAAGATTCTTATATGAATCTGGGACAGAACTATGGCTACACCTTC.

This clonotype was found many times. This chain links TRBV5-1 with TRBJ1-2; 9 nucleotides align to TRBD1. The germline CDR1 and CDR2 sequences are SGHRS and YFSETQ. V lost 4 bases, J lost 8 bases, and 6 bases stayed unmatched. The CDR3 spans 13 residues. DNA for the CDR3: TGCGCCAGCAGCCCGGGACAGGGTGAGGGCTACACCTTC. It translates to CASSPGQGEGYTF.

At least ten counts were recorded for this clonotype. The rearrangement links TRBV20-1 to TRBJ2-3; TRBD2 agrees at 9 bases. The CDR3 contains 16 residues. CDR1 is DFQATT and CDR2 is SNEGSKA in the germline V gene (reference sequence). Unmatched junction bases numbered 13, after V lost 5 bases and J lost 4 bases. The CDR3 DNA follows: TGCAGTGCTGCACCTCCGGCTAGCGGGGTCCCAGATACGCAGTATTTT. This gives the protein CSAAPPASGVPDTQYF.

This clonotype was recorded at least ten times. The V and J genes are TRBV28 and TRBJ2-7, with unresolved D. CDR1 and CDR2 (germline): MDHEN, SYDVKM. Deletions cut 7 bases from V and 9 bases from J, with 19 bases between. The CDR3 sequence is 13 residues long. The CDR3 DNA is TGTGCCAGCACCTCCACAGTGGGTCTTGGGCAGTACGTC. It is translated as CASTSTVGLGQYV.

The chain carries TRBV29-1 and TRBJ2-1; D is ambiguous. The germline V and J ends were trimmed by 7 bases and 1 base, with 14 bases remaining between them. The CDR3 has 14 amino acids. Germline V lookup: CDR1 SQVTM, CDR2 ANQGSEA. CDR3 sequence reads: CSAKDDVSYNEQFF. DNA of the CDR3: TGCAGCGCCAAAGACGATGTATCCTACAATGAGCAGTTCTTC.